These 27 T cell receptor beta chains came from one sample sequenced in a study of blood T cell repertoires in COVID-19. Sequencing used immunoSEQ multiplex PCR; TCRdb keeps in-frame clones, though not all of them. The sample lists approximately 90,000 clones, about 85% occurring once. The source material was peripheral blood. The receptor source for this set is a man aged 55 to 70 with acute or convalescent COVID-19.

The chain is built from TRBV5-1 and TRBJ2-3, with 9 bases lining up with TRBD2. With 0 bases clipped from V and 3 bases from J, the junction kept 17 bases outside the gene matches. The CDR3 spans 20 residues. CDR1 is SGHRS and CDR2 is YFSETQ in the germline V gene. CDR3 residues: CASSLGRLAGPLGETDTQYF. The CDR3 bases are TGCGCCAGCAGCTTGGGTCGGCTAGCGGGGCCTCTCGGGGAGACAGATACGCAGTATTTT. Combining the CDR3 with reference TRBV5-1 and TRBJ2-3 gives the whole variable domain KAGVTQTPRYLIKTRGQQVTLSCSPISGHRSVSWYQQTPGQGLQFLFEYFSETQRNKGNFPGRFSGRQFSNSRSEMNVSTLELGDSALYLCASSLGRLAGPLGETDTQYFGPGTRLTVL.

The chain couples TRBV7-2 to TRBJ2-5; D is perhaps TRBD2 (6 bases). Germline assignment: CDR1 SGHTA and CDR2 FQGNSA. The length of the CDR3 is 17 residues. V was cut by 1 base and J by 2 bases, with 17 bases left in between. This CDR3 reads CASSLGLRGSIQETQYF. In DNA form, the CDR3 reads TGTGCCAGCAGCTTAGGCCTCCGGGGGTCCATTCAAGAGACCCAGTACTTC. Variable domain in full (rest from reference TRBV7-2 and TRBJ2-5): GAGVSQSPSNKVTEKGKDVELRCDPISGHTALYWYRQSLGQGLEFLIYFQGNSAPDKSGLPSDRFSAERTGGSVSTLTIQRTQQEDSAVYLCASSLGLRGSIQETQYFGPGTRLLVL.

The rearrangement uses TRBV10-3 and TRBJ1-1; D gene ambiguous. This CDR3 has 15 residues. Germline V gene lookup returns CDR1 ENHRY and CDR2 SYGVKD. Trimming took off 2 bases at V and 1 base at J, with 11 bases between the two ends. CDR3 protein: CAISEPLGENTEAFF. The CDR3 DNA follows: TGTGCCATCAGTGAGCCTCTGGGCGAGAACACTGAAGCTTTCTTT.

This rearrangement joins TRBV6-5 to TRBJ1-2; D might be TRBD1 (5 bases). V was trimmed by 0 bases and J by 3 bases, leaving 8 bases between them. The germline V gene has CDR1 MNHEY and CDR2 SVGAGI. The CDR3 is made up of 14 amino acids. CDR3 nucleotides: TGTGCCAGCAGTTACTCACAGGATCACTATGGCTACACCTTC. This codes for CASSYSQDHYGYTF.

CDR3: CASTGTGRRDNEQFF. In nucleotides, the CDR3 is TGTGCCAGTACCGGGACAGGAAGGAGGGACAATGAGCAGTTCTTC. The chain couples TRBV19 to TRBJ2-1, with 8 bases that match TRBD1. Germline V gene sequence: CDR1 LNHDA, CDR2 SQIVND (reference sequence). CDR3 length: 15 residues. V lost 7 bases and J lost 5; bases outside the gene matches: 10.

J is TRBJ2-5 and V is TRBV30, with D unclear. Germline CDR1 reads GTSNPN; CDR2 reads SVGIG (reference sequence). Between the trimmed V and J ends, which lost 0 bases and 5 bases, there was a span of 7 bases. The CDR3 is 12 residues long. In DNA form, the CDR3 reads TGTGCCTGGAGTGTACTGAGGGAGACCCAGTACTTC. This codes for CAWSVLRETQYF.

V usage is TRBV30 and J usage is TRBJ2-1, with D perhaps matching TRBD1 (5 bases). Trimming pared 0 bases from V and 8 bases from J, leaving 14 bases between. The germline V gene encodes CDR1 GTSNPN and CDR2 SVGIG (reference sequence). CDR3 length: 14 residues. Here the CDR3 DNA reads TGTGCCTGGAGTGTACGCAGGGCTCGGGATGAGCAGTTCTTC. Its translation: CAWSVRRARDEQFF.

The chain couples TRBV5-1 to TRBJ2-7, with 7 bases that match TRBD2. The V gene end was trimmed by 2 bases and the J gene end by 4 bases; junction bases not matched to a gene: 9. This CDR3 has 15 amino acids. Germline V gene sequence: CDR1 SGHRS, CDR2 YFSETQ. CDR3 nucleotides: TGCGCCAGCAGCTTTATAGGGGCGGGAGTATACGAGCAGTACTTC. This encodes CASSFIGAGVYEQYF.

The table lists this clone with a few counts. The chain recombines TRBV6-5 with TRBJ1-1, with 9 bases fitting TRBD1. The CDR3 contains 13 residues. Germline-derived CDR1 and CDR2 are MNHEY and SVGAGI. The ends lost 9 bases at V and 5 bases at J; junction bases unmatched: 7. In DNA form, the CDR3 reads TGTGCCAGTACCGGGACAGGGCGGACTGAAGCTTTCTTT. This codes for CASTGTGRTEAFF.

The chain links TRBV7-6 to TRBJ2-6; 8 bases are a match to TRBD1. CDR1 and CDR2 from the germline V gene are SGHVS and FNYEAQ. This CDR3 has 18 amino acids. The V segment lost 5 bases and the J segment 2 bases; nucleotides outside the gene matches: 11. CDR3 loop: CASSPDRANTAGANVLTF. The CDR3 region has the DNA TGTGCCAGCAGCCCGGACAGGGCGAACACGGCTGGGGCCAACGTCCTGACTTTC.

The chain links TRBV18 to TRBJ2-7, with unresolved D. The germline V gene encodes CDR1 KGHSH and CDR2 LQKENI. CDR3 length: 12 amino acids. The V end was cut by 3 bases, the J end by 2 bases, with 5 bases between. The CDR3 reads CASSPTAYEQYF. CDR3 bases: TGTGCCAGCTCACCCACTGCCTACGAGCAGTACTTC. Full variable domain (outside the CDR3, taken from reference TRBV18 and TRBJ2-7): NAGVMQNPRHLVRRRGQEARLRCSPMKGHSHVYWYRQLPEEGLKFMVYLQKENIIDESGMPKERFSAEFPKEGPSILRIQQVVRGDSAAYFCASSPTAYEQYFGPGTRLTVT.

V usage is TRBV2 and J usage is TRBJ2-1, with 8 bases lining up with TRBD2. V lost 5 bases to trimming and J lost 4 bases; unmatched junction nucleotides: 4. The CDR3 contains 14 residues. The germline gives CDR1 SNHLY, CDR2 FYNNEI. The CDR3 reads CASSPGLVYNEQFF. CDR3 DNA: TGTGCCAGCAGTCCGGGACTAGTTTACAATGAGCAGTTCTTC.

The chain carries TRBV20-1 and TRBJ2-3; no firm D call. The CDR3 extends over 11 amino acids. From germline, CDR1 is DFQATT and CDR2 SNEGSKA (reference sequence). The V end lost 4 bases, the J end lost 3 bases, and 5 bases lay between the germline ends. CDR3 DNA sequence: TGCAGTGCTACTTTAACAGATACGCAGTATTTT. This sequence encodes CSATLTDTQYF.

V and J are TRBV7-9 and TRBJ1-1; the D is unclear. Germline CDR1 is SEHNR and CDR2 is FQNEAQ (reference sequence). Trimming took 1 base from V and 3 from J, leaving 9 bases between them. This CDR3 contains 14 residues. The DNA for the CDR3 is TGTGCCAGCAGCTTAGGCTGGGAGGACACTGAAGCTTTCTTT. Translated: CASSLGWEDTEAFF.

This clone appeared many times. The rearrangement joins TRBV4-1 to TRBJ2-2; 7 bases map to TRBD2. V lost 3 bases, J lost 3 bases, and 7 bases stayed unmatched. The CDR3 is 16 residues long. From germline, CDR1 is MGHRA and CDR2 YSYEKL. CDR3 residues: CASSQGTGGDTGELFF. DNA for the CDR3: TGCGCCAGCAGCCAGGGTACTGGGGGGGACACCGGGGAGCTGTTTTTT.

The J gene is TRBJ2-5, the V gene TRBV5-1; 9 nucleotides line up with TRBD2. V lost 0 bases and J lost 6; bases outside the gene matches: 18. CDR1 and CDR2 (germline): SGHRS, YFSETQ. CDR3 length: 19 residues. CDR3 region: CASSLDGGGARRVEKTQYF. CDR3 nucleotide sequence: TGCGCCAGCAGCTTGGATGGCGGGGGGGCCAGGCGGGTAGAAAAGACCCAGTACTTC.

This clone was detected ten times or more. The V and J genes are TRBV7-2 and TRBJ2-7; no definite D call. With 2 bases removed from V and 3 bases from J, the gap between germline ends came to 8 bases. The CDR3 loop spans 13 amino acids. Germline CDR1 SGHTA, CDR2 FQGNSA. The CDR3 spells CASSLTELYEQYF. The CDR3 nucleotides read TGTGCCAGCAGCTTAACAGAACTCTACGAGCAGTACTTC. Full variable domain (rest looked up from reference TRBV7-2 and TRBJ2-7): GAGVSQSPSNKVTEKGKDVELRCDPISGHTALYWYRQSLGQGLEFLIYFQGNSAPDKSGLPSDRFSAERTGGSVSTLTIQRTQQEDSAVYLCASSLTELYEQYFGPGTRLTVT.

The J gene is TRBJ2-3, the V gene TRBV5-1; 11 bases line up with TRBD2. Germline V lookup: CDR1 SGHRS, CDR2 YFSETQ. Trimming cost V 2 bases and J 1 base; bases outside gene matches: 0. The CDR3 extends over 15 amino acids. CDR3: CASSLLAGGTDTQYF. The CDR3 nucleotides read TGCGCCAGCAGCTTACTAGCGGGAGGCACAGATACGCAGTATTTT.

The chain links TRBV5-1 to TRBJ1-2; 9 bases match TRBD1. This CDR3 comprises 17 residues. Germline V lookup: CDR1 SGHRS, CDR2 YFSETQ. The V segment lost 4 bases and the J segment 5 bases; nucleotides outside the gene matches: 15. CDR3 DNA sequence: TGCGCCAGCAGCCTTGACCCGGACAGGGGCGAATTATATGGCTACACCTTC. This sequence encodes CASSLDPDRGELYGYTF. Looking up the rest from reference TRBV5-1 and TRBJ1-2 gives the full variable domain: KAGVTQTPRYLIKTRGQQVTLSCSPISGHRSVSWYQQTPGQGLQFLFEYFSETQRNKGNFPGRFSGRQFSNSRSEMNVSTLELGDSALYLCASSLDPDRGELYGYTFGSGTRLTVV.

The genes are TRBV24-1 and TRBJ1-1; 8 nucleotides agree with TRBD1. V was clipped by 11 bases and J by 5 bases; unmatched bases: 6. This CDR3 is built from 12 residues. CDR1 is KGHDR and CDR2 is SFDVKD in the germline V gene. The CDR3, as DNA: TGTGCCAGACCGGGACAGGATACTGAAGCTTTCTTT. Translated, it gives CARPGQDTEAFF.

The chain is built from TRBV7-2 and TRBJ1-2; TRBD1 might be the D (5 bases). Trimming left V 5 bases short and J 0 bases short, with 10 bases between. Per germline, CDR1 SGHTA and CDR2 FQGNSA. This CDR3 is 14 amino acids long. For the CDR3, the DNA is TGTGCCAGCAGCGCGACAGCCTCTAACTATGGCTACACCTTC. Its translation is CASSATASNYGYTF.

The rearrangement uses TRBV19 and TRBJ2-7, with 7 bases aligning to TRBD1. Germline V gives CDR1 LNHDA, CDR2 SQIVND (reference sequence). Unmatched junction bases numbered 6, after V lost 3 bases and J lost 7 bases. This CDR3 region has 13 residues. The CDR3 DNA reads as TGTGCCAGTAGTATGACAGGGATGAGGGAGCAGTACTTC. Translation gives CASSMTGMREQYF. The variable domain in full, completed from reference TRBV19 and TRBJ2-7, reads DGGITQSPKYLFRKEGQNVTLSCEQNLNHDAMYWYRQDPGQGLRLIYYSQIVNDFQKGDIAEGYSVSREKKESFPLTVTSAQKNPTAFYLCASSMTGMREQYFGPGTRLTVT.

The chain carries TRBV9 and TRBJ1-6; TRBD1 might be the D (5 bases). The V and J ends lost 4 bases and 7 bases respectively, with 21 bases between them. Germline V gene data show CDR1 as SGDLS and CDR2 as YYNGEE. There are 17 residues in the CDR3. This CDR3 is CASSSNRDSQGNSPLHF. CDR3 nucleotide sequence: TGTGCCAGCAGCTCCAACCGGGACTCCCAAGGGAATTCACCCCTCCACTTT.

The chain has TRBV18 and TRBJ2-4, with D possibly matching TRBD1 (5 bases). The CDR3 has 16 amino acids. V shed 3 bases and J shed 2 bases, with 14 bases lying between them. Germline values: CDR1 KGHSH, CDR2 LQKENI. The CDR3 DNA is TGTGCCAGCTCACCGCGGCAGGGCTTTTCCAAAAACATTCAGTACTTC. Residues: CASSPRQGFSKNIQYF.

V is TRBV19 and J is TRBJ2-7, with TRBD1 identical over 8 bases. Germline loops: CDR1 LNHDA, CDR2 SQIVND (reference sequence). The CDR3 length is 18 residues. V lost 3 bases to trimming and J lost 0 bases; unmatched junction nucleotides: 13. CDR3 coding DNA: TGTGCCAGTAGTATGGACATTAACACAGGGGGAGGCTCCTACGAGCAGTACTTC. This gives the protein CASSMDINTGGGSYEQYF.

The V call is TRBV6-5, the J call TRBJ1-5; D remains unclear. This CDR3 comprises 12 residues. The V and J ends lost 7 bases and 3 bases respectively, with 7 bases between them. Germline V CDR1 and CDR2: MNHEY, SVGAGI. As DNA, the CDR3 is TGTGCCAGCAAGGCGGTCAATCAGCCCCAGCATTTT. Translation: CASKAVNQPQHF.

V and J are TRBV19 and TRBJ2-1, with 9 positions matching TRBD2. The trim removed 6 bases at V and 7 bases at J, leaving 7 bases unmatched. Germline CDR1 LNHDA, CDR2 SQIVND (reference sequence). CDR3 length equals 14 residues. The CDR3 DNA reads TGTGCCAGTAGAGGAGGAGCGGGAGGTAATGAGCAGTTCTTC. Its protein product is CASRGGAGGNEQFF.